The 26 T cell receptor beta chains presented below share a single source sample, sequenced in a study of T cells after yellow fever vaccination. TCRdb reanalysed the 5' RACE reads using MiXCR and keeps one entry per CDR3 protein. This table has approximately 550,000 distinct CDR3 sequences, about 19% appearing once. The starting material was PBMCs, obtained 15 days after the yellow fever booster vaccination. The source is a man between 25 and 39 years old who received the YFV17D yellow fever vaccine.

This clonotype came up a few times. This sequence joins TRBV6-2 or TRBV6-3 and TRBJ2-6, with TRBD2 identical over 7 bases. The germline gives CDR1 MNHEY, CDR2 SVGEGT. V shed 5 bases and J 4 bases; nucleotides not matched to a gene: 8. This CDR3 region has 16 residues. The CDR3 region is CASSLDRAGGANVLTF. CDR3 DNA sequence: TGTGCCAGCAGTCTGGATCGAGCGGGAGGGGCCAACGTCCTGACTTTC.

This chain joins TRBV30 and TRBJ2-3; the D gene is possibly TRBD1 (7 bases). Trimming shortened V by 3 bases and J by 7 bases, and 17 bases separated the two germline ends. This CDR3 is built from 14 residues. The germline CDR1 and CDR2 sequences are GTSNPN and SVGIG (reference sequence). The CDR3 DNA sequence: TGTGCCTGGAGGGGCGGGACAGAACATAATACGCAGTATTTT. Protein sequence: CAWRGGTEHNTQYF.

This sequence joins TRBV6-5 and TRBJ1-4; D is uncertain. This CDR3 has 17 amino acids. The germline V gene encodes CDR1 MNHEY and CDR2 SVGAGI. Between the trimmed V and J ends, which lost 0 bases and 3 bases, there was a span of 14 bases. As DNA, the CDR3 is TGTGCCAGCAGTTACTCGGGTTGGCGGAGGGCTAATGAAAAACTGTTTTTT. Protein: CASSYSGWRRANEKLFF.

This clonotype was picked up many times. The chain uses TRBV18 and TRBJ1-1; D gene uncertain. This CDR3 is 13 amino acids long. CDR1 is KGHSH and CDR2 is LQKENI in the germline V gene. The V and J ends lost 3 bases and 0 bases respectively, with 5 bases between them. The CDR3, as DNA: TGTGCCAGCTCACCGGACCTGAACACTGAAGCTTTCTTT. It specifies CASSPDLNTEAFF.

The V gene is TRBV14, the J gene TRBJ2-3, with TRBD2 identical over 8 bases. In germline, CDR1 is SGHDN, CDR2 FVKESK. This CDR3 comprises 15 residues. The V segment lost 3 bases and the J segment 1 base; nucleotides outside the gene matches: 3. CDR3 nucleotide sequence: TGTGCCAGCAGCCATATACTAGCGGGCACAGATACGCAGTATTTT. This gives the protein CASSHILAGTDTQYF.

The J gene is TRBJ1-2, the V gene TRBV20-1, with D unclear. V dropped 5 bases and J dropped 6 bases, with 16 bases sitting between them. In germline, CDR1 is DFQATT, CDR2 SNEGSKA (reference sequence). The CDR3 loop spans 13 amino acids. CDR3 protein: CSASRVGRDGYTF. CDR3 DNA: TGCAGTGCTTCCCGGGTTGGACGGGATGGCTACACCTTC.

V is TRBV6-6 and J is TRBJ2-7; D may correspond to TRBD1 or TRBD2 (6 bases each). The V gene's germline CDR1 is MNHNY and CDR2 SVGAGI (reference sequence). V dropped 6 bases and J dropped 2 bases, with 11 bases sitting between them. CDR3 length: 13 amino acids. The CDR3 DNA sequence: TGTGCCAGCAGGCCAGGGGAGGCCTACGAGCAGTACTTC. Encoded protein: CASRPGEAYEQYF.

The CDR3 loop reads CASTLGGRNVIGYTF. The CDR3 coding sequence is TGTGCCAGCACTTTGGGGGGACGGAACGTTATTGGCTACACCTTC. The chain couples TRBV12-3 or TRBV12-4 to TRBJ1-2; tentative D call: TRBD1 (5 bases). Deletions cut 7 bases from V and 7 bases from J, with 22 bases between. The CDR3 runs 15 residues.

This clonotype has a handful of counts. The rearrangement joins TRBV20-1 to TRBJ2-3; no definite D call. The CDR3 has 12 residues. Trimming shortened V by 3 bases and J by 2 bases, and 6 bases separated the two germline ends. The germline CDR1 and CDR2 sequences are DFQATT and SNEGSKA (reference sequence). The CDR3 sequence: CSARPITDTQYF. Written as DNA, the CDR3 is TGCAGTGCTAGGCCCATCACAGATACGCAGTATTTT.

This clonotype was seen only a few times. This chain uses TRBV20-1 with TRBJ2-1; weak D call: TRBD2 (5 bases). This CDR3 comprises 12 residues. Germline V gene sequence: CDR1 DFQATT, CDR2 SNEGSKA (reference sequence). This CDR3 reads CSGSPTGNEQFF. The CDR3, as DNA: TGCTCGGGGAGCCCCACGGGCAATGAGCAGTTCTTC.

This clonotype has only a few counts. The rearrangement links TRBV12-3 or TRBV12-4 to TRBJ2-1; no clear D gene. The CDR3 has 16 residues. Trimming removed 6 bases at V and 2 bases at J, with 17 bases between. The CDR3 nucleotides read TGTGCCAGCAGCCGACCATTGGGCCGTCCCTACAATGAGCAGTTCTTC. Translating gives CASSRPLGRPYNEQFF.

In DNA, the CDR3 is TGTGCCAGCAGCGCGGCCTCCCCATGGGATACGCAGTATTTT. It encodes CASSAASPWDTQYF. J is TRBJ2-3 and V is TRBV5-6; D remains ambiguous. Trimming took off 4 bases at V and 6 bases at J, with 15 bases between the two ends. This CDR3 has 14 amino acids. Germline CDR1 SGHDT, CDR2 YYEEEE.

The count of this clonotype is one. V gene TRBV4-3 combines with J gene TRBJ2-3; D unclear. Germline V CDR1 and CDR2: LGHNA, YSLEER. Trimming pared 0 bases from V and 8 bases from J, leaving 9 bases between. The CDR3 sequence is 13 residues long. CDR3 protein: CASSQDRASTQYF. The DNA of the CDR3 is TGCGCCAGCAGCCAAGATAGGGCGAGTACGCAGTATTTT.

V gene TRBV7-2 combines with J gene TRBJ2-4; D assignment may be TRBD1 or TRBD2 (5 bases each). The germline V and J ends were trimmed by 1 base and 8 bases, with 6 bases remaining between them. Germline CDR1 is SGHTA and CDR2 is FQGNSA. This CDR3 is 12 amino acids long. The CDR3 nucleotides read TGTGCCAGCAGCTTAGGGGGGTACATTCAGTACTTC. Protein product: CASSLGGYIQYF.

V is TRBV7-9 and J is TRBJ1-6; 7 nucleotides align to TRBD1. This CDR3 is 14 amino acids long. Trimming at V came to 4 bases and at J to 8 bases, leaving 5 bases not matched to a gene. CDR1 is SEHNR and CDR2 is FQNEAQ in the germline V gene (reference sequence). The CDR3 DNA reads TGTGCCAGCAGCTACGGACAGGACTATTCACCCCTCCACTTT. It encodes CASSYGQDYSPLHF.

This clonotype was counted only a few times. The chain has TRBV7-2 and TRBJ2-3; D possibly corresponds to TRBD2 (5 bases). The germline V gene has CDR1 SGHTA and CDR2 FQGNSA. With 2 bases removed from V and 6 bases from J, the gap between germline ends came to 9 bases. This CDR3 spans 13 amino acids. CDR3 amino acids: CASSLTSQDTQYF. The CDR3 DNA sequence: TGTGCCAGCAGCTTAACTAGTCAGGATACGCAGTATTTT.

CDR3 loop: CASNAGSGTGELFF. CDR3 bases: TGTGCCAGCAACGCCGGGAGCGGTACCGGGGAGCTGTTTTTT. V usage is TRBV27 and J usage is TRBJ2-2; tentative D call: TRBD2 (6 bases). This CDR3 is 14 amino acids long. The V and J ends lost 7 bases and 5 bases respectively, with 14 bases between them. Germline CDR1 MNHEY, CDR2 SMNVEV (reference sequence).

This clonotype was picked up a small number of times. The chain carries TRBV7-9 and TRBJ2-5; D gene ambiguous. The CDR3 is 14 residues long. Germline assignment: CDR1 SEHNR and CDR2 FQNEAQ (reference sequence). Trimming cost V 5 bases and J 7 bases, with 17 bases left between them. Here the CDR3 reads CASSLGAFFGTQYF. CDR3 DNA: TGTGCCAGCAGCCTGGGCGCTTTTTTTGGGACCCAGTACTTC.

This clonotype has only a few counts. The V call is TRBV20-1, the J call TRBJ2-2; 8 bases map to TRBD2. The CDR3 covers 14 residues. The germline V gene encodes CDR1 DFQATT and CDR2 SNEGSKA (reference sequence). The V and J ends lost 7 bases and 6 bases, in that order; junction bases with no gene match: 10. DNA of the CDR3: TGCAGTGTTCGTAGCGGGATTGGGTCCGGGGAGCTGTTTTTT. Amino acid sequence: CSVRSGIGSGELFF.

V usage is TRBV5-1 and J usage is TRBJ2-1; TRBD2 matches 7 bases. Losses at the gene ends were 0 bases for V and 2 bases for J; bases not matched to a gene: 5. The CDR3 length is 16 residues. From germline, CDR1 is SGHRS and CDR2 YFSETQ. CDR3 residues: CASSLVSSGAYNEQFF. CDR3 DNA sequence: TGCGCCAGCAGCTTGGTTTCCAGCGGGGCCTACAATGAGCAGTTCTTC.

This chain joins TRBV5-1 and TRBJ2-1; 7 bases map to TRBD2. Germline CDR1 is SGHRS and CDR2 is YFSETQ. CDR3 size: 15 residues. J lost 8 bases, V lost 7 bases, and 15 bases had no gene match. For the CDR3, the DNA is TGCGCCAGCCCCTGGTGCGGGAGCGTAGGCGATGAGCAGTTCTTC. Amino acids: CASPWCGSVGDEQFF.

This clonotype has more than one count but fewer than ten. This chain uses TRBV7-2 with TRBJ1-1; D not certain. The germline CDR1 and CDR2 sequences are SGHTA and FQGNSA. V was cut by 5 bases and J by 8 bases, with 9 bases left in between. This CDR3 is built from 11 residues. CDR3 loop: CASSQVGEAFF. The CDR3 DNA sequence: TGTGCCAGCAGCCAGGTGGGGGAAGCTTTCTTT.

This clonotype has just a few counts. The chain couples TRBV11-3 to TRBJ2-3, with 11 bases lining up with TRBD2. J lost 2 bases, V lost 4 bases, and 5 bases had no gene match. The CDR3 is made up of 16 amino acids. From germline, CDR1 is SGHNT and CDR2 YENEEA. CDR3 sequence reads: CASSSRLAGNTDTQYF. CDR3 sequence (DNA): TGTGCCAGCAGCTCCCGACTAGCGGGGAACACAGATACGCAGTATTTT. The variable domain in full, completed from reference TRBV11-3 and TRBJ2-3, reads EAGVVQSPRYKIIEKKQPVAFWCNPISGHNTLYWYLQNLGQGPELLIRYENEEAVDDSQLPKDRFSAERLKGVDSTLKIQPAELGDSAVYLCASSSRLAGNTDTQYFGPGTRLTVL.

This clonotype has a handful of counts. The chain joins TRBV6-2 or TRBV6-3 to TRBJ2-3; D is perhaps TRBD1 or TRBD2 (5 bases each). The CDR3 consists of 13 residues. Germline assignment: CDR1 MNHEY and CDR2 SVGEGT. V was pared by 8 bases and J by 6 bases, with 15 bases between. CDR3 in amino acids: CASSQGRGDTQYF. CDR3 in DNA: TGTGCCAGCTCGCAGGGACGAGGGGATACGCAGTATTTT.

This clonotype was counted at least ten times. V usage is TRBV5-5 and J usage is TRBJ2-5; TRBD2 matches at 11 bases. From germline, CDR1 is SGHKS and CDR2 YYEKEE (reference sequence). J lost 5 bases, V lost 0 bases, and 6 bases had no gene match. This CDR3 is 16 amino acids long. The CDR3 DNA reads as TGTGCCAGCAGCTTGGGTAGCGGGAGGGCCTCGGAGACCCAGTACTTC. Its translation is CASSLGSGRASETQYF.

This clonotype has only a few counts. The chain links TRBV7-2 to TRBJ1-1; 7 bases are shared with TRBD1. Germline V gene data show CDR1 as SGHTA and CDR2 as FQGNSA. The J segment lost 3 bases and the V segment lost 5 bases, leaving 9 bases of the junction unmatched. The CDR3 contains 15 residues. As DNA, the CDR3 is TGTGCCAGCAGCGCCCGACAGGGCAGGGACACTGAAGCTTTCTTT. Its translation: CASSARQGRDTEAFF.